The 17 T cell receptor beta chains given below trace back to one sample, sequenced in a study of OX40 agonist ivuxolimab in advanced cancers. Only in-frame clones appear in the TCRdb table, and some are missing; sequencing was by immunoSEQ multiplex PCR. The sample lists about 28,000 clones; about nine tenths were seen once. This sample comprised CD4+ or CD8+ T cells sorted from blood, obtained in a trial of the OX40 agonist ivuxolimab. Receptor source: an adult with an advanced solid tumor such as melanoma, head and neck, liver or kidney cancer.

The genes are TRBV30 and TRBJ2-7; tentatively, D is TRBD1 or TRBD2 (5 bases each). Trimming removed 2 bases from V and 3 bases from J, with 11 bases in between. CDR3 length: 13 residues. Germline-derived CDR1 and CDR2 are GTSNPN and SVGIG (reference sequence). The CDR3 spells CAWSWGSGYEQYF. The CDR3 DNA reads TGTGCCTGGAGTTGGGGGAGTGGCTACGAGCAGTACTTC.

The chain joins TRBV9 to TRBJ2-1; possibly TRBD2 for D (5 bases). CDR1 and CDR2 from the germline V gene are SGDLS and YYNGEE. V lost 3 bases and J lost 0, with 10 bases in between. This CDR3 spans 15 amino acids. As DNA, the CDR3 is TGTGCCAGCAGCGGAGGGTCTACCTCCTACAATGAGCAGTTCTTC. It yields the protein CASSGGSTSYNEQFF.

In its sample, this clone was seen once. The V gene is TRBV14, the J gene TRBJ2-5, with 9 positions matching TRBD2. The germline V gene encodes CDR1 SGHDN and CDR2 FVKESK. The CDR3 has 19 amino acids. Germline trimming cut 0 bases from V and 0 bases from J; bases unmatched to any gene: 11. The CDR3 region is CASSQDETSGVHYQETQYF. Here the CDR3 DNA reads TGTGCCAGCAGCCAAGATGAGACTAGCGGAGTCCACTACCAAGAGACCCAGTACTTC.

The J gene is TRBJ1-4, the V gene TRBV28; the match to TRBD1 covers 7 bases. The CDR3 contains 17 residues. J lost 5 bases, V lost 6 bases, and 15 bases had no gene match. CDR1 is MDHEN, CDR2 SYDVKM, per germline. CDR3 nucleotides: TGTGCCAGCAGCCGACTTGATACAGGGGCGAGCAATGAAAAACTGTTTTTT. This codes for CASSRLDTGASNEKLFF.

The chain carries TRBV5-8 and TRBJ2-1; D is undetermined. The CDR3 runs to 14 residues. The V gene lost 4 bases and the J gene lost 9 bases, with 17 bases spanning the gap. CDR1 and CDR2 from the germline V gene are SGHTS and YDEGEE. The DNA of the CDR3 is TGTGCCAGCAGCATCCGGGCCTACCCCGTTGAGCAGTTCTTC. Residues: CASSIRAYPVEQFF.

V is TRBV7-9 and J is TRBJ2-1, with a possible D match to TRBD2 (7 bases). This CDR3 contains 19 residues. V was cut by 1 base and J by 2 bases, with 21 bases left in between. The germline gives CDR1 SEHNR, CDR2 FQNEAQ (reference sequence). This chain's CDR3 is CASSLGGPPSGITYNEQFF. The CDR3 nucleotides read TGTGCCAGCAGCTTAGGGGGGCCTCCTAGCGGAATAACCTACAATGAGCAGTTCTTC.

CDR3 region: CASSSGQNTEAFF. In nucleotides, the CDR3 is TGTGCCAGCAGTTCTGGGCAGAACACTGAAGCTTTCTTT. The chain joins TRBV6-5 to TRBJ1-1, with D unclear. V lost 4 bases and J 1 base, leaving 7 bases between the germline ends. The CDR3 covers 13 residues. The germline gives CDR1 MNHEY, CDR2 SVGAGI.

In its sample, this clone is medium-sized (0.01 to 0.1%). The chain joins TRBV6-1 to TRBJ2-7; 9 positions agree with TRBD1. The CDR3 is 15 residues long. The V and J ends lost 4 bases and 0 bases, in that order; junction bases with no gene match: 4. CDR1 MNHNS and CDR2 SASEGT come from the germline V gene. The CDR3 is CASSVETGGSYEQYF. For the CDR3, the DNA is TGTGCCAGCAGTGTGGAGACAGGGGGCTCCTACGAGCAGTACTTC.

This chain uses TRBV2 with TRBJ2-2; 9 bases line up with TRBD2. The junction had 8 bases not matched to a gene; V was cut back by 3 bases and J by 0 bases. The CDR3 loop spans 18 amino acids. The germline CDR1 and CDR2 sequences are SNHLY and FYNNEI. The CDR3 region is CASSDRGSGGANTGELFF. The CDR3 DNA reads TGTGCCAGCAGTGATAGGGGTAGCGGGGGTGCGAACACCGGGGAGCTGTTTTTT.

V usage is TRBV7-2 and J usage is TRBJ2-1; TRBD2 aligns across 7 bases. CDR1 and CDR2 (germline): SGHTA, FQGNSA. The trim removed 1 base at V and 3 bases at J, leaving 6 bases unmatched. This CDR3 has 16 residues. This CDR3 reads CASSLVWEGNYNEQFF. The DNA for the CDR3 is TGTGCCAGCAGCTTAGTTTGGGAGGGGAACTACAATGAGCAGTTCTTC. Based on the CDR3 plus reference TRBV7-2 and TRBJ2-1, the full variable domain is GAGVSQSPSNKVTEKGKDVELRCDPISGHTALYWYRQSLGQGLEFLIYFQGNSAPDKSGLPSDRFSAERTGGSVSTLTIQRTQQEDSAVYLCASSLVWEGNYNEQFFGPGTRLTVL.

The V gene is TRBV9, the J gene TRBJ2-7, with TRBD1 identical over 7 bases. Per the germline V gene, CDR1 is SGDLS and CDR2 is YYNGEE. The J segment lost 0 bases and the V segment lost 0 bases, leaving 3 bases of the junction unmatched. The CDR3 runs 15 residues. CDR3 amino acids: CASSVGGGNSYEQYF. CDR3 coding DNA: TGTGCCAGCAGCGTAGGAGGGGGCAACTCCTACGAGCAGTACTTC. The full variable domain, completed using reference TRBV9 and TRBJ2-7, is DSGVTQTPKHLITATGQRVTLRCSPRSGDLSVYWYQQSLDQGLQFLIQYYNGEERAKGNILERFSAQQFPDLHSELNLSSLELGDSALYFCASSVGGGNSYEQYFGPGTRLTVT.

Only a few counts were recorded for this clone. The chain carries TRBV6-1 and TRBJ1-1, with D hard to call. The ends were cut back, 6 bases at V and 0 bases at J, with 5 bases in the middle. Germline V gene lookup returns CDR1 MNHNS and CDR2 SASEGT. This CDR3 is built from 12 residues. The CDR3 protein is CASSIMNTEAFF. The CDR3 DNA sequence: TGTGCCAGCAGCATAATGAACACTGAAGCTTTCTTT.

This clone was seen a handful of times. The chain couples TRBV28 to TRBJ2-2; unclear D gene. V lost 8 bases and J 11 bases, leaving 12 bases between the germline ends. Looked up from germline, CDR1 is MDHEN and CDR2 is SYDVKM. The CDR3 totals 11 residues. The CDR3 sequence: CASQIRQELFF. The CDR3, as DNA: TGTGCCAGCCAGATCCGACAAGAGCTGTTTTTT.

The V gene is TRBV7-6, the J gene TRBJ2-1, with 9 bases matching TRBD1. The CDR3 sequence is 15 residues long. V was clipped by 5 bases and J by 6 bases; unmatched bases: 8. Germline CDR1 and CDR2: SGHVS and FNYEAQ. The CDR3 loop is CASSRHRGRRNEQFF. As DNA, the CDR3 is TGTGCCAGCAGCCGTCACAGGGGGCGACGCAATGAGCAGTTCTTC.

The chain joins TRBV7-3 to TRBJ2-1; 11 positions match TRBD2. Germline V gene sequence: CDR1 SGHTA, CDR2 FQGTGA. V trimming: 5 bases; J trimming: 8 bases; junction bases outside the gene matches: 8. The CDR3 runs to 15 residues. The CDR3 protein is CASSPLAGGKDEQFF. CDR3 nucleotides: TGTGCCAGCAGCCCCCTAGCGGGAGGAAAGGATGAGCAGTTCTTC. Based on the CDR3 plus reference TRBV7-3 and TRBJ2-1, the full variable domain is GAGVSQTPSNKVTEKGKYVELRCDPISGHTALYWYRQSLGQGPEFLIYFQGTGAADDSGLPNDRFFAVRPEGSVSTLKIQRTERGDSAVYLCASSPLAGGKDEQFFGPGTRLTVL.

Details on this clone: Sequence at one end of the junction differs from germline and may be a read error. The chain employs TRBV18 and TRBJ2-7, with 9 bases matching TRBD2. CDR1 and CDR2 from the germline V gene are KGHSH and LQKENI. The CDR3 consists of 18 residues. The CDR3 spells CASSPEGWLAGNSYGQYF. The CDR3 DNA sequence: TGTGCCAGCTCACCAGAGGGTTGGCTAGCGGGAAACTCCTACGGGCAGTACTTC.

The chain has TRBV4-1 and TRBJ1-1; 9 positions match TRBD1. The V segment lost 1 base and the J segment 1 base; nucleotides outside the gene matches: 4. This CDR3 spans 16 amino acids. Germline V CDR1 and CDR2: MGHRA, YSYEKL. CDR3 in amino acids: CASSQGNRGPNTEAFF. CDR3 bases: TGCGCCAGCAGCCAAGGAAACAGGGGGCCGAACACTGAAGCTTTCTTT.